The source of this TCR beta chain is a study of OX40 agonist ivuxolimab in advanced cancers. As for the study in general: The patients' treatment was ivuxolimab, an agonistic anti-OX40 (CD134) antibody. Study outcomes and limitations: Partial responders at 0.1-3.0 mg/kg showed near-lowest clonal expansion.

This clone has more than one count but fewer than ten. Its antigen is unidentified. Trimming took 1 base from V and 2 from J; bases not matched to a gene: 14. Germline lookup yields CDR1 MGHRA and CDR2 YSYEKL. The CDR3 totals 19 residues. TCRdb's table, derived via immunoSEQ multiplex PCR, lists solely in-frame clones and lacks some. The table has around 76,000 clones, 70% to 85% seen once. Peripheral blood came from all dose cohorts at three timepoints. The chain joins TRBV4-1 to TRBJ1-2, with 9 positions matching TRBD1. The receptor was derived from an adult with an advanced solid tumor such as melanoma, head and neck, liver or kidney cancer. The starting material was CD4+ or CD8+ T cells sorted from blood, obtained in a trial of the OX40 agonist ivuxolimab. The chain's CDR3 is CASSQGSATGGAGNYGYTF. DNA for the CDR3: TGCGCCAGCAGCCAAGGATCGGCTACAGGGGGCGCTGGAAACTATGGCTACACCTTC.